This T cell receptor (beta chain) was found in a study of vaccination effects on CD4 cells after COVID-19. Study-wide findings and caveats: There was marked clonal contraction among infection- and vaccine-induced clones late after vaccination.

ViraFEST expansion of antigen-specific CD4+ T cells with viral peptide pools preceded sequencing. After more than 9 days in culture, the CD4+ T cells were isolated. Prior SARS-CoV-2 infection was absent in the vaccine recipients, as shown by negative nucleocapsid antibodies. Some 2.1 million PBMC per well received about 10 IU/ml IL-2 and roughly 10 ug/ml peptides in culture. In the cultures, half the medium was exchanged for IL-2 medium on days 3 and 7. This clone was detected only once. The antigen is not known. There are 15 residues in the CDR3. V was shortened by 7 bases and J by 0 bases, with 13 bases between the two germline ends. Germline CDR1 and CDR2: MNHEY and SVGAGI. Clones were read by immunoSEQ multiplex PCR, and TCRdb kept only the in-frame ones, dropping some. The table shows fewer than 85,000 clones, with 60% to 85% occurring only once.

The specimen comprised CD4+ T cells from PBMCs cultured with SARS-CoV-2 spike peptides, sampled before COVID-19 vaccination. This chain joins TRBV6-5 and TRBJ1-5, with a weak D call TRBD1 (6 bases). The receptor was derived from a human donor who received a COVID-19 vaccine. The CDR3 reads CASTLTGDSNQPQHF. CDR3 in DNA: TGTGCCAGCACCCTGACAGGAGATAGCAATCAGCCCCAGCATTTT.